This passage covers 7 T cell receptor beta chains from one sample sequenced in a study of OX40 agonist ivuxolimab in advanced cancers. Clones were sequenced by immunoSEQ multiplex PCR, and TCRdb holds only the in-frame ones, with some missing. The profile shows 75,000 to 100,000 clones, about 84% of them singletons. The sequencing here drew on CD4+ or CD8+ T cells sorted from blood, taken in a trial of the OX40 agonist ivuxolimab. The receptors stem from an adult with an advanced solid tumor such as melanoma, head and neck, liver or kidney cancer.

This chain joins TRBV7-3 and TRBJ2-1; D remains unclear. Germline loops: CDR1 SGHTA, CDR2 FQGTGA. Deletions cut 3 bases from V and 4 bases from J, with 10 bases between. The CDR3 covers 14 residues. CDR3 coding DNA: TGTGCCAGCAGCTTCGCTTCGGAATACAATGAGCAGTTCTTC. This sequence encodes CASSFASEYNEQFF.

The chain carries TRBV19 and TRBJ2-3, with TRBD2 matching 10 bases. CDR1 is LNHDA and CDR2 is SQIVND in the germline V gene (reference sequence). Trimming at V came to 3 bases and at J to 3 bases, leaving 6 bases not matched to a gene. The CDR3 extends over 16 amino acids. The CDR3 loop reads CASSMQRGGGTDTQYF. The CDR3 nucleotides are TGTGCCAGTAGTATGCAGCGGGGGGGCGGAACAGATACGCAGTATTTT. Filled out from reference TRBV19 and TRBJ2-3, the complete variable domain reads DGGITQSPKYLFRKEGQNVTLSCEQNLNHDAMYWYRQDPGQGLRLIYYSQIVNDFQKGDIAEGYSVSREKKESFPLTVTSAQKNPTAFYLCASSMQRGGGTDTQYFGPGTRLTVL.

This chain links TRBV19 with TRBJ1-3, with a tentative D call TRBD1 (6 bases). Between the trimmed V and J ends, which lost 4 bases and 0 bases, there was a span of 13 bases. Germline CDR1 and CDR2: LNHDA and SQIVND (reference sequence). This CDR3 is 16 amino acids long. CDR3 sequence: CASSTDRFHSGNTIYF. CDR3 in DNA: TGTGCCAGTAGTACGGACAGATTTCACTCTGGAAACACCATATATTTT. Using reference TRBV19 and TRBJ1-3 for the parts outside the CDR3, the full variable domain is DGGITQSPKYLFRKEGQNVTLSCEQNLNHDAMYWYRQDPGQGLRLIYYSQIVNDFQKGDIAEGYSVSREKKESFPLTVTSAQKNPTAFYLCASSTDRFHSGNTIYFGEGSWLTVV.

The rearrangement uses TRBV5-4 and TRBJ2-7; TRBD2 aligns across 7 bases. Germline loops: CDR1 SGHNT, CDR2 YYREEE (reference sequence). This CDR3 is 14 amino acids long. Losses at the gene ends were 1 base for V and 0 bases for J; bases not matched to a gene: 1. CDR3 loop: CASSLWEGSYEQYF. CDR3 nucleotides: TGTGCCAGCAGCTTGTGGGAGGGCTCCTACGAGCAGTACTTC.

This clone appeared a few times. The V and J genes are TRBV10-3 and TRBJ2-3; 10 positions agree with TRBD1. Germline lookup yields CDR1 ENHRY and CDR2 SYGVKD. With 6 bases clipped from V and 4 bases from J, the junction kept 7 bases outside the gene matches. The CDR3 totals 15 residues. CDR3 sequence (DNA): TGTGCCATCAGCCGGGACAGGGGTCTACCAGATACGCAGTATTTT. This codes for CAISRDRGLPDTQYF.

This chain's CDR3 is CASSQPQGYYGYTF. CDR3 nucleotide sequence: TGTGCCAGCAGCCAACCCCAGGGTTACTATGGCTACACCTTC. This chain uses TRBV4-2 with TRBJ1-2, with D perhaps matching TRBD1 (5 bases). V lost 2 bases to trimming and J lost 3 bases, with 10 bases between them. The CDR3 runs 14 residues. Germline assignment: CDR1 LGHNA and CDR2 YNFKEQ.

The V and J genes are TRBV5-1 and TRBJ2-7; TRBD1 matches 7 bases. The CDR3 is 15 amino acids. The germline V gene has CDR1 SGHRS and CDR2 YFSETQ. J lost 7 bases, V lost 0 bases, and 10 bases had no gene match. The CDR3 loop is CASSLGKGGSGEQYF. CDR3 in DNA: TGCGCCAGCAGCTTGGGGAAAGGGGGCTCGGGGGAGCAGTACTTC. Using reference TRBV5-1 and TRBJ2-7 for the parts outside the CDR3, the full variable domain is KAGVTQTPRYLIKTRGQQVTLSCSPISGHRSVSWYQQTPGQGLQFLFEYFSETQRNKGNFPGRFSGRQFSNSRSEMNVSTLELGDSALYLCASSLGKGGSGEQYFGPGTRLTVT.